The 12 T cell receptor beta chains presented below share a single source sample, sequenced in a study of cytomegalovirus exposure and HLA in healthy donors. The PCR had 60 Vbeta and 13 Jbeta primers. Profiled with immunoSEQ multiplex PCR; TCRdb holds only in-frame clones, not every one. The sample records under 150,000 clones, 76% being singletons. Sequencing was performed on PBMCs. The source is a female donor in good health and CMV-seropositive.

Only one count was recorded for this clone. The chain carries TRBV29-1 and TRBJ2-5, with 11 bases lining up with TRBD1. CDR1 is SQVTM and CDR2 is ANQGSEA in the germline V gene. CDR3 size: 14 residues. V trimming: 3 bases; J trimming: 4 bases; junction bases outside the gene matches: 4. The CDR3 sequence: CSVDRTGGLETQYF. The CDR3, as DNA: TGCAGCGTTGATCGGACAGGGGGCCTAGAGACCCAGTACTTC.

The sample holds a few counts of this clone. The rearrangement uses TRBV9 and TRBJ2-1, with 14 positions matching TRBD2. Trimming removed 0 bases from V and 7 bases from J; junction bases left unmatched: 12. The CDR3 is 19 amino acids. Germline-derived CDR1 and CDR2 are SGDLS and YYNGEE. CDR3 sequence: CASSVDLSGLAGARNEQFF. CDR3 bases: TGTGCCAGCAGCGTAGACTTGTCGGGACTAGCGGGAGCAAGGAATGAGCAGTTCTTC.

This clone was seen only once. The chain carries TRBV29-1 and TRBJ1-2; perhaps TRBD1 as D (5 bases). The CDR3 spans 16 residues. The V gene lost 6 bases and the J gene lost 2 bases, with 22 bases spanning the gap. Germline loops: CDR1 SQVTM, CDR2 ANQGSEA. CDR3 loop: CSVLTGGYSGNYGYTF. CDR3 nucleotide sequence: TGCAGCGTCCTCACGGGGGGATATTCGGGAAACTATGGCTACACCTTC.

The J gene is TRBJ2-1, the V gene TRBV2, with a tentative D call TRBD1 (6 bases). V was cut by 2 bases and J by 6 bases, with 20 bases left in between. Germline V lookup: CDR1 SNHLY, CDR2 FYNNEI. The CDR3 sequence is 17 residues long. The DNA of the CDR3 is TGTGCCAGCAGTGAAAACACGGGGTCTACAGGGTTCAATGAGCAGTTCTTC. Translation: CASSENTGSTGFNEQFF.

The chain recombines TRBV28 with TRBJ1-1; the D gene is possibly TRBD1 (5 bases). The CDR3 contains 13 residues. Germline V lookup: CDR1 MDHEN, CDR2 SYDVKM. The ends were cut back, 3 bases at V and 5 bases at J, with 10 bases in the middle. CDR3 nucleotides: TGTGCCAGCAGTTTCTCGGGGGGGACTGAAGCTTTCTTT. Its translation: CASSFSGGTEAFF.

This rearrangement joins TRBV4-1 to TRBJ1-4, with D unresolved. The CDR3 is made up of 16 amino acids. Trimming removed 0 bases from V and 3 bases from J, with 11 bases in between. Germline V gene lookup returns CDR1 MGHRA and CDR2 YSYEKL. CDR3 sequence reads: CASSQDNTVSNEKLFF. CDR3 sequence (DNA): TGCGCCAGCAGCCAAGATAACACCGTCTCTAATGAAAAACTGTTTTTT.

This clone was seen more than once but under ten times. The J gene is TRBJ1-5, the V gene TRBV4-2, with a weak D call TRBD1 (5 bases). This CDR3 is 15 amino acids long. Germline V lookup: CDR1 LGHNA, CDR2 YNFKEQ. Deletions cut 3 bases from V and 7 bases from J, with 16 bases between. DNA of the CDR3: TGTGCCAGCAGCCACCACCATCAGGGTAACCAGCCCCAGCATTTT. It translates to CASSHHHQGNQPQHF.

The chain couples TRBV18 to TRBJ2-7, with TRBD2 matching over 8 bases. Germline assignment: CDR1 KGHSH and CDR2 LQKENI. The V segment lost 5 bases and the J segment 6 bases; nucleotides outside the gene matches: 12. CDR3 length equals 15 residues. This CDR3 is CASSTGGGGIREQYF. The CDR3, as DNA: TGTGCCAGCTCAACCGGGGGCGGGGGGATCCGCGAGCAGTACTTC.

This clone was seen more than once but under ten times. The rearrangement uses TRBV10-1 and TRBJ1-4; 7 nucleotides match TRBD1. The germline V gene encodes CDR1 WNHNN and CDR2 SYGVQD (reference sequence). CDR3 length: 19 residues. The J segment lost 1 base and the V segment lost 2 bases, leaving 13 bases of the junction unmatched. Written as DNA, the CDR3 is TGCGCCAGCAGTGAGCCAGAAAGGGGGGACAGCGAAACTAATGAAAAACTGTTTTTT. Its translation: CASSEPERGDSETNEKLFF.

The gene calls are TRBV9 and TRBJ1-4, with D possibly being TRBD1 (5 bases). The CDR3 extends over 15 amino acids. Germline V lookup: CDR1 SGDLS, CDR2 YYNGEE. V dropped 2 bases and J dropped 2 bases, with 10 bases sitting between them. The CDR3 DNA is TGTGCCAGCAGCGTCGAGGGGAGGACTAATGAAAAACTGTTTTTT. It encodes CASSVEGRTNEKLFF.

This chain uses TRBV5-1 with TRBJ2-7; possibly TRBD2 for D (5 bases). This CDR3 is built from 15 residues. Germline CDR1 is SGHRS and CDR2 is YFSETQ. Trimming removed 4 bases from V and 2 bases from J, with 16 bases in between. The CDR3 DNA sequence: TGCGCCAGCAGCCGAGGTATTAGCGCAACCTACGAGCAGTACTTC. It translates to CASSRGISATYEQYF. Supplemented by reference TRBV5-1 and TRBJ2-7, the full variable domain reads KAGVTQTPRYLIKTRGQQVTLSCSPISGHRSVSWYQQTPGQGLQFLFEYFSETQRNKGNFPGRFSGRQFSNSRSEMNVSTLELGDSALYLCASSRGISATYEQYFGPGTRLTVT.

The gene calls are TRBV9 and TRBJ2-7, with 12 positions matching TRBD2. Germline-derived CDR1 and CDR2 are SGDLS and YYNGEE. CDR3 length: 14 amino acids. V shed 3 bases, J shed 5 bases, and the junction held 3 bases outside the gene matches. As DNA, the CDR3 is TGTGCCAGCAGCGGGACTAGCGGGATGCACGAGCAGTACTTC. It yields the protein CASSGTSGMHEQYF.